One and the same sample provided the 3 T cell receptor beta chains below, sequenced in a study of cytomegalovirus exposure and HLA in healthy donors. It was with 60 Vbeta and 13 Jbeta primers that the PCR ran. Method: immunoSEQ multiplex PCR; TCRdb's copy keeps in-frame clones and lacks some. The data contain some 130,000 clones, approximately 74% of them singletons. Input material: PBMCs. These receptor sequences come from a male donor in good health and CMV-seronegative.

This chain links TRBV5-8 with TRBJ1-1; D gene unclear. Per germline, CDR1 SGHTS and CDR2 YDEGEE. Trimming took 0 bases from V and 7 from J, leaving 13 bases between them. The CDR3 length is 14 residues. The CDR3 spells CASSLAPSSGEAFF. The CDR3 coding sequence is TGTGCCAGCAGCTTGGCCCCCTCGTCCGGTGAAGCTTTCTTT.

V usage is TRBV7-9 and J usage is TRBJ2-1; 11 bases map to TRBD1. V dropped 4 bases and J dropped 8; count of bases not matched to a gene: 4. CDR1 and CDR2 (germline): SEHNR, FQNEAQ (reference sequence). The CDR3 length is 14 residues. Here the CDR3 reads CASSSGDRGDEQFF. In DNA form, the CDR3 reads TGTGCCAGCAGCTCGGGGGACAGGGGGGATGAGCAGTTCTTC. Together with reference TRBV7-9 and TRBJ2-1, the CDR3 gives the full variable domain: DTGVSQNPRHKITKRGQNVTFRCDPISEHNRLYWYRQTLGQGPEFLTYFQNEAQLEKSRLLSDRFSAERPKGSFSTLEIQRTEQGDSAMYLCASSSGDRGDEQFFGPGTRLTVL.

The chain couples TRBV7-9 to TRBJ1-4; the D is unclear. V was clipped by 2 bases and J by 2 bases, with 18 bases between them. The CDR3 spans 18 residues. From germline, CDR1 is SEHNR and CDR2 FQNEAQ (reference sequence). The chain's CDR3 is CASSLIRPSGTTNEKLFF. CDR3 in DNA: TGTGCCAGCAGCTTAATACGACCATCAGGAACCACTAATGAAAAACTGTTTTTT.